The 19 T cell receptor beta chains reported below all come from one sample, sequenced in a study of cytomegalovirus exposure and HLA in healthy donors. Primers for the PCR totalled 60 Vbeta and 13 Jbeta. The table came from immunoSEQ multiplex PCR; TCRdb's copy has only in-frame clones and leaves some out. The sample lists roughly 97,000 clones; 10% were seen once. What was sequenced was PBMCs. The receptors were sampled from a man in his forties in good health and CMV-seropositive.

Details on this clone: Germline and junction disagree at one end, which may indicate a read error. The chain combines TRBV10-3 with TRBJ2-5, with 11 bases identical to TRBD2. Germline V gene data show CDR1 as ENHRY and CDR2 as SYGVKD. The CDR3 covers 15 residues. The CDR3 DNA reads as TGTGCCATCACTGAGACTAGCGGGACCCAAGAGACCCAGTACTTC. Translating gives CAITETSGTQETQYF.

The DNA of the CDR3 is TGTGCCAGCAGCGAACCAACCCGAGATACCGGGGAGCTGTTTTTT. Protein: CASSEPTRDTGELFF. This rearrangement joins TRBV5-6 to TRBJ2-2; D is uncertain. The CDR3 contains 15 residues. Trimming shortened V by 4 bases and J by 5 bases, and 15 bases separated the two germline ends. Germline V gene sequence: CDR1 SGHDT, CDR2 YYEEEE.

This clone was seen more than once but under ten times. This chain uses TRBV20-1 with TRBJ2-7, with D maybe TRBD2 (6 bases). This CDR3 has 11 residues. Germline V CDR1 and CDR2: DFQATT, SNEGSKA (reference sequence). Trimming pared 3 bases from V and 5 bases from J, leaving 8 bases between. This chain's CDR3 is CSASGRNEQYF. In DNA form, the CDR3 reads TGCAGTGCTAGCGGGAGAAACGAGCAGTACTTC.

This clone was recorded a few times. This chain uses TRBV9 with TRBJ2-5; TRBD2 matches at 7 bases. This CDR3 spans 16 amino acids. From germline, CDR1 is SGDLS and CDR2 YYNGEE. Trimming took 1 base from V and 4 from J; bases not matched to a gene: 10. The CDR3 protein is CASSVSSGDSRETQYF. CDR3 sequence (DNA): TGTGCCAGCAGCGTATCCAGCGGGGACTCCAGAGAGACCCAGTACTTC.

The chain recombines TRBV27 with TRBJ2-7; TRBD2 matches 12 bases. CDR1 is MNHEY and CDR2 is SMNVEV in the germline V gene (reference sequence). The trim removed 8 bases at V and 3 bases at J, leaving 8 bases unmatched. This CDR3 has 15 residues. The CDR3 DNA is TGTGCCAGCGGCTTGACTAGCGGGAGTTTCTACGAGCAGTACTTC. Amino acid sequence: CASGLTSGSFYEQYF.

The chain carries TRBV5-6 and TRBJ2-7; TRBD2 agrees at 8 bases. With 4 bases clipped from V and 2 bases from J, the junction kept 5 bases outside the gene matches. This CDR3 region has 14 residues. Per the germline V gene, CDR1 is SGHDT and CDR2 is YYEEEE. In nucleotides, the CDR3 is TGTGCCAGCAGCGTACAGCGGGAGACCTACGAGCAGTACTTC. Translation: CASSVQRETYEQYF.

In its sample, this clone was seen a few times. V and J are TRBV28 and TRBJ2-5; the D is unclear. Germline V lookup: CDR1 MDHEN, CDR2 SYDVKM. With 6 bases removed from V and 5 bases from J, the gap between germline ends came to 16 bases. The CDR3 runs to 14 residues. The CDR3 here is CASRKRLGWETQYF. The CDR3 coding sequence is TGTGCCAGCAGGAAGCGTCTTGGGTGGGAGACCCAGTACTTC.

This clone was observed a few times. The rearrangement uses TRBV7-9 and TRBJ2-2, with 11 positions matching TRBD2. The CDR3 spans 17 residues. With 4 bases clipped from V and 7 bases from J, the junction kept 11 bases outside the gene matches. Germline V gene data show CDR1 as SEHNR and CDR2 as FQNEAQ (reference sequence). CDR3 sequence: CASSSHSGRASSGELFF. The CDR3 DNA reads TGTGCCAGCAGCTCCCATAGCGGGAGGGCCTCGAGCGGGGAGCTGTTTTTT.

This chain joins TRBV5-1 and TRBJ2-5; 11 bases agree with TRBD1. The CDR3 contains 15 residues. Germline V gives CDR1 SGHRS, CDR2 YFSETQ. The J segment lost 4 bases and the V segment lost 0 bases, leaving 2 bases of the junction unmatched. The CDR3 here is CASSLVGTGGETQYF. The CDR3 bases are TGCGCCAGCAGCTTGGTCGGGACAGGGGGAGAGACCCAGTACTTC.

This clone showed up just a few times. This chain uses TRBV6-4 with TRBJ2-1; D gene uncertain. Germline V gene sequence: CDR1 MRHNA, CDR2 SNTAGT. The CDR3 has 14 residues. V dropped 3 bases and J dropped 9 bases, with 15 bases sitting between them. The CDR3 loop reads CASSESVETAEQFF. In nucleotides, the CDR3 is TGTGCCAGCAGTGAGAGCGTAGAGACGGCTGAGCAGTTCTTC.

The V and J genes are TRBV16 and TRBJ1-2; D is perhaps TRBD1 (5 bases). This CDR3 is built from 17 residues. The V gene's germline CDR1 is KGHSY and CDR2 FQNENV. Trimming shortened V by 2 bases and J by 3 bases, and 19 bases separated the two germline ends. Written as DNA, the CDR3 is TGTGCCAGCAGCCAAAATGCCCCCGGGACTTCCCACTATGGCTACACCTTC. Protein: CASSQNAPGTSHYGYTF.

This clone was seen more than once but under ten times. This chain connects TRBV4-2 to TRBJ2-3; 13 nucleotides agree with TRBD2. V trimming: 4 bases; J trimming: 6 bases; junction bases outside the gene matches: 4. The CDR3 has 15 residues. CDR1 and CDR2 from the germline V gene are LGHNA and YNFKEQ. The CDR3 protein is CASSRTSGGLDTQYF. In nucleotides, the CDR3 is TGTGCCAGCAGCCGGACTAGCGGGGGACTGGATACGCAGTATTTT.

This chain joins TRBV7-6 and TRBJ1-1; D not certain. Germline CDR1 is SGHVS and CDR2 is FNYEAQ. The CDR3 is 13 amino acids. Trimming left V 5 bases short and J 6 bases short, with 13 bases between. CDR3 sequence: CASSHSLIAEAFF. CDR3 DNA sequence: TGTGCCAGCAGCCACAGTTTAATCGCTGAAGCTTTCTTT.

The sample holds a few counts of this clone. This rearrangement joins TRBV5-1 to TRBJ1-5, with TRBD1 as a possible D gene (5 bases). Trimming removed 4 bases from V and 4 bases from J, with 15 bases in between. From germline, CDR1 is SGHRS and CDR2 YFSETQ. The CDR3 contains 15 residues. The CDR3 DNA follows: TGCGCCAGCAGCCACCACCCGGGGGAGAATCAGCCCCAGCATTTT. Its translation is CASSHHPGENQPQHF.

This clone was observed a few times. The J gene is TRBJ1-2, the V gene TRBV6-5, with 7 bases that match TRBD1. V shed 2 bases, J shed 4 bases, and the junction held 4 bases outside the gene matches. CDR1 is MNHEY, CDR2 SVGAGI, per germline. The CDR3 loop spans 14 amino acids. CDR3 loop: CASSYGTAGYGYTF. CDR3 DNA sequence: TGTGCCAGCAGTTACGGGACAGCCGGCTATGGCTACACCTTC.

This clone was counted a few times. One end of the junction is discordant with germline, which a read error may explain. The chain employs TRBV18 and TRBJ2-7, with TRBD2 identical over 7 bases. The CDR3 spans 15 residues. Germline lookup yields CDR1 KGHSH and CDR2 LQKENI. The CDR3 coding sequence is TGTGCCAGCTCACCAATAGGCGGGAGCTCCCACGAGCAGTACTTC. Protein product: CASSPIGGSSHEQYF.

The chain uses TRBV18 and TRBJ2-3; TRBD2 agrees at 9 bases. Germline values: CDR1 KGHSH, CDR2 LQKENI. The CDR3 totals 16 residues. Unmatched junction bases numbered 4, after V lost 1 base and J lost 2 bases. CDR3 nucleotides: TGTGCCAGCTCACCACTGGCTAGCGGGACCACAGATACGCAGTATTTT. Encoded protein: CASSPLASGTTDTQYF.

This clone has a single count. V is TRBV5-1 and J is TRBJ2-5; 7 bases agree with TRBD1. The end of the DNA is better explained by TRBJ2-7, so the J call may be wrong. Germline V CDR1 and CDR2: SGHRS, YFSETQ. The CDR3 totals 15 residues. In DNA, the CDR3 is TGCGCCAGCAGCTTCTTTACAGGGGCCGAAAACGAGCAGTACTTC. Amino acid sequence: CASSFFTGAENEQYF.

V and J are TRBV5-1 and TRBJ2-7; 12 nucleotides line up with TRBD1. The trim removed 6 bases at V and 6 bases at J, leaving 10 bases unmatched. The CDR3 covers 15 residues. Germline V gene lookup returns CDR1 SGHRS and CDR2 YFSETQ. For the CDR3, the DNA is TGCGCCAGCATCGATCCGGGACAGGGGGCTCGCGAGCAGTACTTC. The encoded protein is CASIDPGQGAREQYF.